Sequencing of this TCR beta chain was carried out in a study of cytomegalovirus exposure and HLA in healthy donors. Germline V gene lookup returns CDR1 GTSNPN and CDR2 SVGIG (reference sequence). The CDR3 runs to 14 residues. J was trimmed by 1 base and V by 5 bases; bases with no gene match: 5. The PCR was carried out with 60 Vbeta primers and 13 Jbeta primers. TCRdb keeps only in-frame clones here, not all; method: immunoSEQ multiplex PCR. The repertoire shows about 25,000 clones; the top ten hold under 20%. This sequence was found in a male donor in good health and CMV-seropositive. Sequencing input: PBMCs. This rearrangement joins TRBV30 to TRBJ2-7, with TRBD2 matching 10 bases. As DNA, the CDR3 is TGTGCCTGGGAAAATAGCGGGGGGTCCTACGAGCAGTACTTC. It yields the protein CAWENSGGSYEQYF.